This is a list of T cell receptor beta chains from one sample in a study of T cell changes during pregnancy in multiple sclerosis. Data came from immunoSEQ multiplex PCR; TCRdb stores just in-frame clones and leaves some out. This sample has some 75,000 clones, with over 90% found just once. Sequenced here: peripheral blood, sampled in the second trimester of pregnancy. The source is a female donor with multiple sclerosis, enrolled in a pregnancy study. Both conserved end residues are part of each CDR3. A D gene is named only where the DNA matches it firmly. Some rows have no size entry. The others give once, few or many, or a class for an expanded clone.

size	J	D	V	DNA	CDR3
-	TRBJ1-3	TRBD1	TRBV7-9	TGTGCCAGCAGCCCATTGGACAGGGCGCCCAGAAACACCATATATTTT	CASSPLDRAPRNTIYF
-	TRBJ1-5	TRBD1	TRBV11-2	TGTGCCAGCAGCTTAGATCAGGGACAGGGGACCCCTTTAAGCAATCAGCCCCAGCATTTT	CASSLDQGQGTPLSNQPQHF
-	TRBJ2-3	TRBD2	TRBV5-4	TGTGCCAGCAGCTTGGGACTAGCGAGCACAGATACGCAGTATTTT	CASSLGLASTDTQYF
-	TRBJ2-1	TRBD2	TRBV13	TGTGCCAGCAGCTTACCTCGGACGGCTAGCGGTTCCTACAATGAGCAGTTCTTC	CASSLPRTASGSYNEQFF
-	TRBJ1-2	-	TRBV5-4	TGTGCCAGCAGCTTGGCGGCTAACTATGGCTACACCTTC	CASSLAANYGYTF
-	TRBJ1-1	-	TRBV27	TGTGCCAGCGGTAGCAGGGCGAACACTGAAGCTTTCTTT	CASGSRANTEAFF
-	TRBJ2-1	-	TRBV7-9	TGTGCCAGCAGCATCGGGACTTACTACAATGAGCAGTTCTTC	CASSIGTYYNEQFF
once	TRBJ1-3	TRBD1	TRBV28	TGTGCCAGCAGTTTAGACACAGGGGCCAACTCTGGAAACACCATATATTTT	CASSLDTGANSGNTIYF
few	TRBJ2-2	TRBD2	TRBV6-6	TGTGCCAGCAGGCAGACTAGCGACGCCGGGGAGCTGTTTTTT	CASRQTSDAGELFF
-	TRBJ2-4	-	TRBV29-1	TGCAGCTTACGGGAGTCAGCCAAAAACATTCAGTACTTC	CSLRESAKNIQYF
-	TRBJ2-2	-	TRBV2	TGTGCCAGCAGTGAAACCAGCGTGGACACCGGGGAGCTGTTTTTT	CASSETSVDTGELFF
-	TRBJ2-7	-	TRBV7-8	TGTGCCAGCAGCTTAGCGGGGGGAGGTTCCTACGAGCAGTACTTC	CASSLAGGGSYEQYF
-	TRBJ2-1	-	TRBV15	TGTGCCACCAGCAGAGACAACTACAATGAGCAGTTCTTC	CATSRDNYNEQFF
-	TRBJ2-1	TRBD2	TRBV19	TGTGCCAGTAGTATTAGCGGGAGCCCCGGGAATGAGCAGTTCTTC	CASSISGSPGNEQFF
-	TRBJ2-1	TRBD1	TRBV5-1	TGCGCCAGCAGCTTGTCAGGGGGCCTCTACAATGAGCAGTTCTTC	CASSLSGGLYNEQFF
-	TRBJ2-1	TRBD2	TRBV29-1	TGCAGCGTGTATCTAGCGGGACTCAATGAGCAGTTCTTC	CSVYLAGLNEQFF
-	TRBJ2-7	-	TRBV27	TGTGCCAGCAGTTTACGGGATATTGGCCACTACGAGCAGTACTTC	CASSLRDIGHYEQYF
-	TRBJ2-7	TRBD1	TRBV30	TGTGCCTGGGACGCCGGGACAGGGTCCTACGAGCAGTACTTC	CAWDAGTGSYEQYF
-	TRBJ1-1	-	TRBV6-5	TGTGCCAGCAGTCGGCAGGGGACTGAAGCTTTCTTT	CASSRQGTEAFF
-	TRBJ2-3	TRBD1	TRBV5-4	TGTGCCAGCAGATTACAGGGGTATAGCACAGATACGCAGTATTTT	CASRLQGYSTDTQYF